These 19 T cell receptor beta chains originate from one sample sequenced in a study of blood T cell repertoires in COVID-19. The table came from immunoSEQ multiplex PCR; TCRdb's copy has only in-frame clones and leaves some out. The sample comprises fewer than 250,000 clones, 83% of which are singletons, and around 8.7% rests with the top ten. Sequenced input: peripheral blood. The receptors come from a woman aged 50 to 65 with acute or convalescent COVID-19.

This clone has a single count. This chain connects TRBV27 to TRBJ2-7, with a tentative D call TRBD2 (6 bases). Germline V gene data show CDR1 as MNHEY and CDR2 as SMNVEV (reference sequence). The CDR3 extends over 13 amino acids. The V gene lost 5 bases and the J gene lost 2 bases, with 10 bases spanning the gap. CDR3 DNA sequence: TGTGCCAGCAGTCCCCGACTAGCCTACGAGCAGTACTTC. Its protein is CASSPRLAYEQYF.

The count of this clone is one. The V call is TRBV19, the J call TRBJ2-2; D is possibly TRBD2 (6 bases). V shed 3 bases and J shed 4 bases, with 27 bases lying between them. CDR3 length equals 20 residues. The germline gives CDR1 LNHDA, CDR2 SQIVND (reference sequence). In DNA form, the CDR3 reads TGTGCCAGTAGTATGGGGGTATCGGTCGACGGGAGACTTGGCACCGGGGAGCTGTTTTTT. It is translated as CASSMGVSVDGRLGTGELFF.

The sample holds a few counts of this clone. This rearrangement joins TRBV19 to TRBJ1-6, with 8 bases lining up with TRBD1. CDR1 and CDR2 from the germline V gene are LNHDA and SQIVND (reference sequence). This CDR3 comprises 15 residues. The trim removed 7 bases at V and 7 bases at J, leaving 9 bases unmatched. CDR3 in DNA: TGTGCCAGTAAGGAGCAGGGGGCAGGGAATTCACCCCTCCACTTT. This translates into CASKEQGAGNSPLHF. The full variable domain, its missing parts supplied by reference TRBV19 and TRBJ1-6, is DGGITQSPKYLFRKEGQNVTLSCEQNLNHDAMYWYRQDPGQGLRLIYYSQIVNDFQKGDIAEGYSVSREKKESFPLTVTSAQKNPTAFYLCASKEQGAGNSPLHFGNGTRLTVT.

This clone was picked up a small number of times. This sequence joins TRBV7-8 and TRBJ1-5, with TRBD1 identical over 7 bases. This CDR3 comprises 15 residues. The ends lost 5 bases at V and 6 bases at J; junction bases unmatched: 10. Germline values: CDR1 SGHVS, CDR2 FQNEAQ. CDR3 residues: CASSHGAGGTQPQHF. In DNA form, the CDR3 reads TGTGCCAGCAGCCACGGTGCAGGGGGGACTCAGCCCCAGCATTTT.

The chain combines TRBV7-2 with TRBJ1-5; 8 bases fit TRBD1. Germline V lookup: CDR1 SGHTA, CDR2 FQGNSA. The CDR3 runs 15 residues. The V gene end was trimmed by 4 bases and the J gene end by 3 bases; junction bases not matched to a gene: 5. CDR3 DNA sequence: TGTGCCAGCAGCTACGGACAGGGAAACAATCAGCCCCAGCATTTT. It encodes CASSYGQGNNQPQHF.

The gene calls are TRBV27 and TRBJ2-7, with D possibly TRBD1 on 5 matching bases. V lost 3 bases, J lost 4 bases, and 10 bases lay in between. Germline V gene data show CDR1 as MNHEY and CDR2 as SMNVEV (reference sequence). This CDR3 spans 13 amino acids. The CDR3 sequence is CASSFQGRYEQYF. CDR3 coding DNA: TGTGCCAGCAGTTTTCAGGGTAGATACGAGCAGTACTTC.

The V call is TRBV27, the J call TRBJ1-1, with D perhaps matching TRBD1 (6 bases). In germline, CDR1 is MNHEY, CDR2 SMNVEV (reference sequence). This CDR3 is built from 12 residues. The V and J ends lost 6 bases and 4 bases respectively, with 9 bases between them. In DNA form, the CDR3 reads TGTGCCAGCAGAACAGGGCGCACTGAAGCTTTCTTT. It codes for CASRTGRTEAFF.

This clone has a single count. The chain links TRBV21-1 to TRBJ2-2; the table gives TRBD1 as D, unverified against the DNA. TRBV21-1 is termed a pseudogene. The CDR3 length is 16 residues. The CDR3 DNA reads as TGTGCCAGCAGCCCGGACGGGACAGCGAACACCGGGGAGCTGTTTTTT. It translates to CASSPDGTANTGELFF.

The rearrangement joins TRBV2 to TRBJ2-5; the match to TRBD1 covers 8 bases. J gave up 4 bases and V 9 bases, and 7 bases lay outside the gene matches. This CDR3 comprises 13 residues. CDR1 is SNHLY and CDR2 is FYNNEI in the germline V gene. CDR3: CASHGQGPETQYF. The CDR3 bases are TGTGCCAGTCACGGACAGGGACCAGAGACCCAGTACTTC.

In nucleotides, the CDR3 is TGTGCCAGCGCTTCGGGACAGTCGAATTCACCCCTCCACTTT. Encoded protein: CASASGQSNSPLHF. The chain employs TRBV25-1 and TRBJ1-6, with TRBD1 identical over 7 bases. Germline loops: CDR1 MGHDK, CDR2 SYGVNS. The ends lost 8 bases at V and 7 bases at J; junction bases unmatched: 8. The CDR3 runs to 14 residues. The complete variable domain, with remaining parts taken from reference TRBV25-1 and TRBJ1-6, reads EADIYQTPRYLVIGTGKKITLECSQTMGHDKMYWYQQDPGMELHLIHYSYGVNSTEKGDLSSESTVSRIRTEHFPLTLESARPSHTSQYLCASASGQSNSPLHFGNGTRLTVT.

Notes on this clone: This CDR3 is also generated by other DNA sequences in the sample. The CDR3 is CASSVDRNYGYTF. The CDR3 region has the DNA TGTGCCAGCAGCGTCGACAGGAACTATGGCTACACCTTC. The chain combines TRBV9 with TRBJ1-2; weak D call: TRBD1 (6 bases). V lost 2 bases to trimming and J lost 2 bases, with 7 bases between them. The CDR3 covers 13 residues. Germline CDR1 and CDR2: SGDLS and YYNGEE.

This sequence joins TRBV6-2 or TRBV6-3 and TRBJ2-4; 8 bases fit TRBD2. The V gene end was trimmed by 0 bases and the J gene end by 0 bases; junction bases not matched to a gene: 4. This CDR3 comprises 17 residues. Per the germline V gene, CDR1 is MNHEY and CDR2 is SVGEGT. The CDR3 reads CASSYSGGRLAKNIQYF. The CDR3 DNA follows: TGTGCCAGCAGTTACTCAGGCGGGAGGCTAGCCAAAAACATTCAGTACTTC.

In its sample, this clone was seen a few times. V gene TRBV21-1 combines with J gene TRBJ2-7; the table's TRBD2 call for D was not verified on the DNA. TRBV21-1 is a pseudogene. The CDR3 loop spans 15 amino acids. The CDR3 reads CASSRSGYGSYEQYF. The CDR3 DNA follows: TGTGCCAGCAGCAGAAGCGGGTATGGTTCCTACGAGCAGTACTTC.

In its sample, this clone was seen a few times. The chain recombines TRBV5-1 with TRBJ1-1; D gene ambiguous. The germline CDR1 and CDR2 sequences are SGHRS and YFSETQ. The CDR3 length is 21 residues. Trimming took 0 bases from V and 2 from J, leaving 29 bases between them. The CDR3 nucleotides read TGCGCCAGCAGCTTGGGACCGGGATTGAAGGTAGGATCCAGCCTCAACACTGAAGCTTTCTTT. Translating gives CASSLGPGLKVGSSLNTEAFF.

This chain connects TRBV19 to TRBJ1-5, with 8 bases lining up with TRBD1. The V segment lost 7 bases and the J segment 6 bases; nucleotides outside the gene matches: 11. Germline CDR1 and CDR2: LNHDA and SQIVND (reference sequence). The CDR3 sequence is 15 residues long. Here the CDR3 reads CASTPRGQVGQPQHF. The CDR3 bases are TGTGCCAGTACCCCGAGGGGACAGGTCGGTCAGCCCCAGCATTTT.

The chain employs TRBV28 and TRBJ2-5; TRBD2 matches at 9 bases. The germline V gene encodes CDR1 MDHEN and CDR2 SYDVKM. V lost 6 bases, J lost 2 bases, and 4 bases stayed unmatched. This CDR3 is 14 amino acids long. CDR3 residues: CASSEREAQETQYF. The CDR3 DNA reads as TGTGCCAGCAGCGAGCGGGAGGCTCAAGAGACCCAGTACTTC.

The CDR3 nucleotides are TGTGCCAGCAGCCCGACTCTTTCGATGGAGACCCAGTACTTC. Amino acids: CASSPTLSMETQYF. J is TRBJ2-5 and V is TRBV28, with D hard to call. Per the germline V gene, CDR1 is MDHEN and CDR2 is SYDVKM. The CDR3 is 14 residues long. V dropped 6 bases and J dropped 5 bases, with 16 bases sitting between them.

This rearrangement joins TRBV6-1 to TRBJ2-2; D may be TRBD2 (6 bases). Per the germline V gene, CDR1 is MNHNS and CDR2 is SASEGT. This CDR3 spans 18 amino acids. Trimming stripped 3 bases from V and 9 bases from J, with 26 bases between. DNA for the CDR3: TGTGCCAGCAGTGACAAACCTTCTTGGGGCGCGGGGTGGCGGGAGCTGTTTTTT. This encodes CASSDKPSWGAGWRELFF.

The CDR3 loop reads CASTLQEPGVNTIYF. DNA of the CDR3: TGCGCCAGCACCCTCCAGGAACCGGGAGTAAACACCATATATTTT. The chain employs TRBV5-1 and TRBJ1-3, with unresolved D. Trimming took 6 bases from V and 6 from J, leaving 19 bases between them. This CDR3 has 15 residues. Germline lookup yields CDR1 SGHRS and CDR2 YFSETQ. Full variable domain (outside the CDR3, taken from reference TRBV5-1 and TRBJ1-3): KAGVTQTPRYLIKTRGQQVTLSCSPISGHRSVSWYQQTPGQGLQFLFEYFSETQRNKGNFPGRFSGRQFSNSRSEMNVSTLELGDSALYLCASTLQEPGVNTIYFGEGSWLTVV.